The T cell receptor beta chain described here comes from a study of blood T cell repertoires in COVID-19. Overall study: Acute and convalescent COVID-19 specimens originated in the United States, Italy and Spain. From T cells, B-cell-depleted T cells, or PBMCs came the material, which was cDNA or gDNA.

Source study methods: Reference gene primer amplification in the assay estimated nucleated cell counts. Profiling relied on immunoSEQ multiplex PCR, and the TCRdb table lists in-frame clones only, not all of them. D and trimming were read from the DNA, whereas the V and J calls and clone size are those reported in that table. The sample lists about 69,000 clones; roughly 73% were seen once. The CDR3 contains 13 residues. V lost 4 bases to trimming and J lost 10 bases, with 17 bases between them. Germline V lookup: CDR1 MGHDK, CDR2 SYGVNS. Specimen: peripheral blood. This chain joins TRBV25-1 and TRBJ2-7; D possibly corresponds to TRBD1 (6 bases). This receptor was identified in a human donor in a cohort sampled during active COVID-19. The CDR3 DNA follows: TGTGCCAGCAGTGCCGGACAGCTCCGGGTCCAGTACTTC. Amino acids: CASSAGQLRVQYF.